This TCR beta chain was sequenced for a study of T-cell reconstitution after alpha-beta-depleted transplantation in children. Remarks on this clonotype: Antigen specificity is unknown.

Preparation of the TCRbeta library used unique molecular identifiers. MiXCR, applied by TCRdb to the PCR reads, yields one record per CDR3 protein. Of 540,000 or so distinct CDR3 sequences detected, about 23% appear once; the ten largest clones hold less than 15%. Trimming removed 7 bases from V and 1 base from J, with 16 bases in between. This CDR3 contains 15 residues. General observations from the study: Several hundred expanded graft clones reportedly supplied alpha-beta T cells about two months after transplant. Where some patients showed high TCRbeta diversity at day 60, it came from recipient T cells and thymic progenitors that had survived. At one year after transplant, newly produced T cells mostly accounted for T-cell counts and diversity.

The input for sequencing was PBMCs, mostly from graft donor cells, taken 360 days after TCRalphabeta/CD19-depleted stem cell transplant. V and J are TRBV12-3 or TRBV12-4 and TRBJ2-5; tentative D call: TRBD2 (5 bases). The receptor was isolated from a boy in the first two years of life who had a stem cell transplant for acute myeloid leukemia, so the T cells may come from the graft donor. CDR3 residues: CASTLETRPQETQYF. CDR3 nucleotide sequence: TGTGCCAGCACCCTGGAAACTAGACCCCAAGAGACCCAGTACTTC.